The rows below give T cell receptor beta chains drawn from one sample of a study of blood T cells in healthy people across ages. Each CDR3 protein is one row after TCRdb ran MiXCR on the 5' RACE reads. Of hundreds of thousands of distinct CDR3 sequences listed, 32% are singletons. Specimen: blood. All receptors come from a woman of 80 years or more in good health. The CDR3 runs from the conserved cysteine through the conserved F or W. Each record gives: clone size, D gene, V gene, J gene, CDR3 DNA, CDR3 protein. D genes are given only for firm matches. Rows give clone size only sometimes, using once, few, many, or a class for an expanded clone.

clone size: NA; D gene: NA; V gene: TRBV30; J gene: TRBJ1-5; CDR3 DNA: TGTGCCTGGAGCTCCGGGGGGGTTAGCAATCAGCCCCAGCATTTT; CDR3 protein: CAWSSGGVSNQPQHF
clone size: many; D gene: TRBD2; V gene: TRBV27; J gene: TRBJ2-7; CDR3 DNA: TGTGCCAGCAGTCGACTAGCGCAGTCCTACGAGCAGTACTTC; CDR3 protein: CASSRLAQSYEQYF
clone size: few; D gene: NA; V gene: TRBV27; J gene: TRBJ2-1; CDR3 DNA: TGTGCCAGCAGTTTATGGGGGGCGGAGAATGGGCAGTTCTTC; CDR3 protein: CASSLWGAENGQFF
clone size: many; D gene: TRBD2; V gene: TRBV5-6; J gene: TRBJ2-7; CDR3 DNA: TGTGCCAGCAGTTATGGCGGGGGAAGACCCTACGAGCAGTACTTC; CDR3 protein: CASSYGGGRPYEQYF
clone size: many; D gene: TRBD1; V gene: TRBV5-4; J gene: TRBJ2-7; CDR3 DNA: TGTGCCAGCAGCCCTTATGGACAGGGGGCGATGGAGCAGTACTTC; CDR3 protein: CASSPYGQGAMEQYF
clone size: few; D gene: TRBD2; V gene: TRBV20-1; J gene: TRBJ2-1; CDR3 DNA: TGCAGTGCTAGAGATTACAGCGGGGGGCGTGTTGAGCAGTTCTTC; CDR3 protein: CSARDYSGGRVEQFF
clone size: many; D gene: NA; V gene: TRBV7-9; J gene: TRBJ2-1; CDR3 DNA: TGTGCCAGCAGGGTCGACGGGGGGCCACACAATGAGCAGTTCTTC; CDR3 protein: CASRVDGGPHNEQFF
clone size: NA; D gene: TRBD1; V gene: TRBV7-8; J gene: TRBJ2-7; CDR3 DNA: TGTGCCACCGGGACAGCCCAAGCCTACAATGAGCAGTACTTC; CDR3 protein: CATGTAQAYNEQYF
clone size: few; D gene: NA; V gene: TRBV20-1; J gene: TRBJ1-1; CDR3 DNA: TGCAGTGCCCCGTCGCGCTTCCCGGGCTCGACTGAAGCTTTCTTT; CDR3 protein: CSAPSRFPGSTEAFF
clone size: many; D gene: TRBD2; V gene: TRBV4-1; J gene: TRBJ2-7; CDR3 DNA: TGCGCCAGCAGCCAAATCGAGACTAGCGGCTCCTACGAGCAGTACTTC; CDR3 protein: CASSQIETSGSYEQYF
clone size: many; D gene: TRBD2; V gene: TRBV4-2; J gene: TRBJ2-1; CDR3 DNA: TGTGCCAGCAGCCAACTAGCGGGGGGGTACAATGAGCAGTTCTTC; CDR3 protein: CASSQLAGGYNEQFF
clone size: NA; D gene: NA; V gene: TRBV20-1; J gene: TRBJ1-5; CDR3 DNA: TGCAGTGCTAGAGGGTATGTACAGGAGAATCAGCCCCAGCATTTT; CDR3 protein: CSARGYVQENQPQHF
clone size: many; D gene: NA; V gene: TRBV5-5; J gene: TRBJ2-5; CDR3 DNA: TGTGCCAGCAGCTGGGTTGTAGGGGAGACCCAGTACTTC; CDR3 protein: CASSWVVGETQYF
clone size: NA; D gene: NA; V gene: TRBV3-1; J gene: TRBJ1-2; CDR3 DNA: TGTCCCAGCAGCCAAGGCAGGGTCTATGGCTACACCTTC; CDR3 protein: CPSSQGRVYGYTF
clone size: NA; D gene: NA; V gene: TRBV7-2; J gene: TRBJ1-2; CDR3 DNA: TGTGCCAGCAGCCCGCGGACTTCGGGCTACTATGGCTACACCTTC; CDR3 protein: CASSPRTSGYYGYTF
clone size: many; D gene: TRBD2; V gene: TRBV30; J gene: TRBJ2-3; CDR3 DNA: TGTGCTCGGGGGGGCACAAGCACAGATACGCAGTATTTT; CDR3 protein: CARGGTSTDTQYF
clone size: NA; D gene: NA; V gene: TRBV9; J gene: TRBJ2-7; CDR3 DNA: TGTGCCAGCAGCGTAGAGGGGGAAGAGGCCCAGTACTTC; CDR3 protein: CASSVEGEEAQYF
clone size: many; D gene: NA; V gene: TRBV5-1; J gene: TRBJ1-4; CDR3 DNA: TGCGCCAGCAGCTTCGGGACGGCGGATAAGAATGAAAAACTGTTTTTT; CDR3 protein: CASSFGTADKNEKLFF
clone size: NA; D gene: NA; V gene: TRBV7-2; J gene: TRBJ1-5; CDR3 DNA: TGTGCCAGCAGCACAATCCCGCGCCTGGTCAGGGGAAGGGATCAGCCCCAGCATTTT; CDR3 protein: CASSTIPRLVRGRDQPQHF
clone size: once; D gene: NA; V gene: TRBV10-3; J gene: TRBJ2-5; CDR3 DNA: TGTGCCATCAGTGAGCAGGGGGGAGAGACCCAGTACTTC; CDR3 protein: CAISEQGGETQYF
clone size: many; D gene: NA; V gene: TRBV7-6; J gene: TRBJ2-7; CDR3 DNA: TGTGCCAGCAGCTTAGGGGACTGGCAAGGCGAGCAGTACTTC; CDR3 protein: CASSLGDWQGEQYF
clone size: NA; D gene: NA; V gene: TRBV5-1; J gene: TRBJ2-7; CDR3 DNA: TGCGCCAGCAGCTTGCGAGAGGGCTCGCCCTACGAGCAGTACTTC; CDR3 protein: CASSLREGSPYEQYF
clone size: NA; D gene: TRBD2; V gene: TRBV7-9; J gene: TRBJ2-1; CDR3 DNA: TGTGCCAGCAGCTTGGGCGGGGGGCCGCTCTCCTACAATGAGCAGTTCTTC; CDR3 protein: CASSLGGGPLSYNEQFF
clone size: many; D gene: NA; V gene: TRBV20-1; J gene: TRBJ2-7; CDR3 DNA: TGCAGTGCTAGAGCAGACCGCTCCTACGAGCAGTACTTC; CDR3 protein: CSARADRSYEQYF
clone size: many; D gene: TRBD2; V gene: TRBV6-2/TRBV6-3; J gene: TRBJ2-3; CDR3 DNA: TGTGCCAGCAGTCGCCTAGCGGGGGGAGATACGCAGTATTTT; CDR3 protein: CASSRLAGGDTQYF
clone size: many; D gene: TRBD1; V gene: TRBV5-1; J gene: TRBJ2-1; CDR3 DNA: TGCGCCAGCAACCGGGACAGGGGCAATGAGCAGTTCTTC; CDR3 protein: CASNRDRGNEQFF
clone size: NA; D gene: NA; V gene: TRBV29-1; J gene: TRBJ1-5; CDR3 DNA: TGCAGCGTCTTCTCCGGGGAGGGCTCCAATCAGCCCCAGCATTTT; CDR3 protein: CSVFSGEGSNQPQHF
clone size: many; D gene: NA; V gene: TRBV25-1; J gene: TRBJ1-2; CDR3 DNA: TGTGCCAGCAGTGAACAGGGGCCCTTCTATGGCTACACCTTC; CDR3 protein: CASSEQGPFYGYTF
clone size: many; D gene: NA; V gene: TRBV20-1; J gene: TRBJ1-1; CDR3 DNA: TGCAGTGCTAGTCAGCGGGGATTGAACACTGAAGCTTTCTTT; CDR3 protein: CSASQRGLNTEAFF
clone size: many; D gene: NA; V gene: TRBV20-1; J gene: TRBJ2-7; CDR3 DNA: TGCAGTGCTAGACACAGCTACGAGCAGTACTTC; CDR3 protein: CSARHSYEQYF
clone size: many; D gene: TRBD1; V gene: TRBV27; J gene: TRBJ2-3; CDR3 DNA: TGTGCCAGCAGTTTATTGTCCCGTCGGCCGGGACAGAGCACAGATACGCAGTATTTT; CDR3 protein: CASSLLSRRPGQSTDTQYF
clone size: many; D gene: TRBD1; V gene: TRBV24-1; J gene: TRBJ2-7; CDR3 DNA: TGTGCCACCAGTGGTCCGGGACAGGGGGCCTACGAGCAGTACTTC; CDR3 protein: CATSGPGQGAYEQYF
clone size: few; D gene: TRBD2; V gene: TRBV9; J gene: TRBJ2-2; CDR3 DNA: TGTGCCAGCAGCGTAGTAGGCGGGGGGGCCGCCGGGGAGCTGTTTTTT; CDR3 protein: CASSVVGGGAAGELFF
clone size: many; D gene: NA; V gene: TRBV6-2/TRBV6-3; J gene: TRBJ1-5; CDR3 DNA: TGTGCCAGCAGGTCCCGGGACAACAATCAGCCCCAGCATTTT; CDR3 protein: CASRSRDNNQPQHF
clone size: NA; D gene: NA; V gene: TRBV5-6; J gene: TRBJ1-5; CDR3 DNA: TGTGCCAGCAGCTCTTACGGGAGTTCGGGCAATCAGCCCCAGCATTTT; CDR3 protein: CASSSYGSSGNQPQHF
clone size: once; D gene: NA; V gene: TRBV5-1; J gene: TRBJ2-1; CDR3 DNA: TGCGCCAGCAGTTCCGGACTTGGGCGCGCGTACAACAATGAGCAGTTCTTC; CDR3 protein: CASSSGLGRAYNNEQFF